Detailed here is one T cell receptor (beta chain). Trimming at V came to 5 bases and at J to 5 bases, leaving 4 bases not matched to a gene. This CDR3 has 14 residues. CDR1 and CDR2 from the germline V gene are SGHRS and YFSETQ. Only in-frame clones appear in the TCRdb table, and some are missing; sequencing was by immunoSEQ multiplex PCR. The table includes over 50,000 clones, 70% to 90% detected once. This sample was taken from a study of T cell changes during pregnancy in multiple sclerosis. This chain joins TRBV5-1 and TRBJ2-5, with 12 bases fitting TRBD2. This receptor was taken from a female donor with multiple sclerosis, enrolled in a pregnancy study. The material was peripheral blood, obtained in the first trimester of pregnancy. CDR3 in DNA: TGCGCCAGCAGGCTAGCGGGAGGGCCGGAGACCCAGTACTTC. As protein: CASRLAGGPETQYF.